The text below deals with one T cell receptor beta chain. Its antigen target is currently unknown. Per-nucleotide qualities are absent, and no much larger clonotype sits a single base away. The record originates from a study of blood T cell repertoires in COVID-19 (TCRdb year 2020). Concerning the study at large: The collaborator samples originated in the United States, Italy and Spain and spanned the acute and convalescent phases of COVID-19. The prospective study material was composed of cDNA or gDNA derived from T cells, B-cell-depleted T cells, or PBMCs. Subjects who had been exposed to COVID-19, were actively infected with it, or had recovered from it provided the deeply sampled blood TCRbeta repertoires that made up the dataset. The repertoires were released in a freely available public database intended as a resource for research on the immune response to SARS-CoV-2. Samples came from the ongoing ImmuneRACE study (first 160 participants) plus 1,254 subjects from 6 global collaborators. A de-identified subject ID, COVID-19 status, age in years and sex were almost always included in the sample metadata. HLA class I and class II types, where available, came from metadata supplied by the sample provider rather than from assay-based typing. The study at large found these results: How much clinical and demographic metadata was included differed by source and by participant, and the metadata was provided uncurated.

CDR3 length: 16 amino acids, cysteine to phenylalanine. Only CDR3 DNA is held: 48 bases, read in frame from base 1. At the junction V is shortened by 0 bases and J by 2 bases, with 14 bases in between. CDR1 and CDR2 are read off the germline V gene as LGHNA and YNFKEQ. The collaborating institutions used their own protocols to collect whole blood in K2EDTA tubes. For TCRbeta analysis, collaborators shipped samples in one of three forms: frozen whole blood, isolated PBMCs, or DNA extracted from either of those sample types. TCRbeta CDR3 regions were amplified from genomic DNA using the immunoSEQ Assay, a bias-controlled multiplex PCR. The study's processing was this. The number of nucleated cells in each sample was estimated by amplification of reference gene primers within the assay. To quantify the absolute abundance of each unique TCRbeta CDR3 rearrangement, sequence reads were collapsed and filtered. For each sample, productive Simpson clonality was calculated as the square root of Simpson's diversity index across productive rearrangements. The immuneACCESS repertoire file appears here via TCRdb, limited to in-frame rearrangements. These files lack a portion of the clones; in checked studies, under half of the deficit traces to unresolved V genes, and the cause of the others is not known. V and J calls plus clone size are reproduced from that table; the DNA served to infer D and trimming. The table for this sample lists about 490,000 clones; approximately 83% of them were counted only once. 3% to 3.5% of the sample is in the top ten clones.

The chain is made from TRBV4-2 and TRBJ2-7; the D region possibly corresponds to TRBD1 (6 bases align). The specimen sequenced was peripheral blood. The TCR was taken from a human donor in a cohort sampled during active COVID-19. The DNA sequence is as follows: TGTGCCAGCAGCCAAGATAGGACAGACCCTCCCTACGAGCAGTACTTC. Its amino acids are CASSQDRTDPPYEQYF.